Below are 20 T cell receptor beta chains sequenced from a single sample in a study of blood T cell repertoires in COVID-19. Assay: immunoSEQ multiplex PCR; the TCRdb copy retains only in-frame clones and omits some. Among over 350,000 clones listed, approximately 90% were seen once. The sequencing input was peripheral blood. All receptors come from a woman aged 30 to 39 with acute or convalescent COVID-19.

This clone has more than one count but fewer than ten. This sequence joins TRBV28 and TRBJ2-5; TRBD2 might be the D (6 bases). Germline values: CDR1 MDHEN, CDR2 SYDVKM. Deletions cut 6 bases from V and 5 bases from J, with 16 bases between. There are 14 residues in the CDR3. The CDR3 here is CASSPSSGVETQYF. The DNA of the CDR3 is TGTGCCAGCAGCCCTTCCTCGGGGGTGGAGACCCAGTACTTC.

The chain recombines TRBV3-1 (or the pseudogene TRBV3-2) with TRBJ2-7; D uncertain. V shed 2 bases and J shed 5 bases, with 4 bases lying between them. The CDR3 has 11 residues. The germline CDR1 and CDR2 sequences are LGHDT and YNNKEL (reference sequence). The chain's CDR3 is CASSQINEQYF. The CDR3 DNA sequence: TGTGCCAGCAGCCAAATAAACGAGCAGTACTTC.

The chain combines TRBV6-2 or TRBV6-3 with TRBJ2-7; TRBD1 aligns across 10 bases. The ends lost 5 bases at V and 12 bases at J; junction bases unmatched: 13. Germline V gene lookup returns CDR1 MNHEY and CDR2 SVGEGT. The CDR3 extends over 14 amino acids. The CDR3 protein is CASSAIPGTGAPYF. The CDR3 nucleotides are TGTGCCAGCAGTGCCATCCCCGGGACAGGGGCGCCGTACTTC.

This clone was seen just once. The genes are TRBV29-1 and TRBJ2-3; D ambiguous. The V and J ends lost 1 base and 0 bases respectively, with 8 bases between them. The CDR3 sequence is 14 residues long. The V gene's germline CDR1 is SQVTM and CDR2 ANQGSEA. In DNA form, the CDR3 reads TGCAGCGTTGAAGCCGGAGAGAGCACAGATACGCAGTATTTT. As protein: CSVEAGESTDTQYF.

This clone was found once. The chain uses TRBV5-6 and TRBJ2-1, with a possible D match to TRBD2 (5 bases). The CDR3 spans 15 residues. The germline CDR1 and CDR2 sequences are SGHDT and YYEEEE. Between the trimmed V and J ends, which lost 1 base and 4 bases, there was a span of 12 bases. This CDR3 reads CASSLSLRGYNEQFF. The CDR3 region has the DNA TGTGCCAGCAGCTTGAGTCTACGCGGGTACAATGAGCAGTTCTTC.

V is TRBV5-4 and J is TRBJ2-2, with 8 bases aligning to TRBD1. The V gene end was trimmed by 5 bases and the J gene end by 6 bases; junction bases not matched to a gene: 6. The germline CDR1 and CDR2 sequences are SGHNT and YYREEE (reference sequence). There are 14 residues in the CDR3. CDR3 region: CASSWTGSAGELFF. In DNA, the CDR3 is TGTGCCAGCAGTTGGACAGGGTCGGCCGGGGAGCTGTTTTTT.

This clone was recorded once. V usage is TRBV4-1 and J usage is TRBJ2-3; D remains ambiguous. Germline values: CDR1 MGHRA, CDR2 YSYEKL. Trimming shortened V by 3 bases and J by 5 bases, and 9 bases separated the two germline ends. CDR3 length equals 13 residues. For the CDR3, the DNA is TGCGCCAGCAGCCAGCCCCAGAAAGATACGCAGTATTTT. Amino acid sequence: CASSQPQKDTQYF.

V usage is TRBV5-6 and J usage is TRBJ2-1; 7 nucleotides line up with TRBD1. Germline CDR1 SGHDT, CDR2 YYEEEE. V was clipped by 0 bases and J by 0 bases; unmatched bases: 3. The CDR3 length is 16 residues. The CDR3 protein is CASSLEGGISYNEQFF. The CDR3, as DNA: TGTGCCAGCAGCTTGGAAGGGGGCATCTCCTACAATGAGCAGTTCTTC.

V is TRBV30 and J is TRBJ2-2; 8 bases are a match to TRBD2. The V and J ends lost 0 bases and 5 bases, in that order; junction bases with no gene match: 14. Per the germline V gene, CDR1 is GTSNPN and CDR2 is SVGIG (reference sequence). The CDR3 loop spans 18 amino acids. CDR3 loop: CAWSVVPRGGGSTGELFF. CDR3 bases: TGTGCCTGGAGTGTAGTGCCAAGGGGCGGGGGGTCTACCGGGGAGCTGTTTTTT. Full variable domain (remainder filled in from reference TRBV30 and TRBJ2-2): SQTIHQWPATLVQPVGSPLSLECTVEGTSNPNLYWYRQAAGRGLQLLFYSVGIGQISSEVPQNLSASRPQDRQFILSSKKLLLSDSGFYLCAWSVVPRGGGSTGELFFGEGSRLTVL.

This clone was seen a few times. V usage is TRBV5-4 and J usage is TRBJ2-7; 7 bases map to TRBD1. J gave up 2 bases and V 3 bases, and 11 bases lay outside the gene matches. The CDR3 has 16 residues. Germline-derived CDR1 and CDR2 are SGHNT and YYREEE (reference sequence). CDR3 in amino acids: CASSSDTGTVPYEQYF. CDR3 coding DNA: TGTGCCAGCAGCTCGGATACCGGGACAGTCCCCTACGAGCAGTACTTC.

This chain links TRBV28 with TRBJ2-7; tentatively, D is TRBD2 (7 bases). CDR3 length: 14 amino acids. The V gene's germline CDR1 is MDHEN and CDR2 SYDVKM. Trimming cost V 6 bases and J 3 bases, with 15 bases left between them. CDR3 nucleotide sequence: TGTGCCAGCAGGTTAGGGGGGGTACTCTACGAGCAGTACTTC. Translation: CASRLGGVLYEQYF.

This clone appeared a few times. The gene calls are TRBV6-5 and TRBJ2-3; possible D gene TRBD1, 7 bases. Germline loops: CDR1 MNHEY, CDR2 SVGAGI. The CDR3 spans 13 residues. Trimming left V 8 bases short and J 6 bases short, with 15 bases between. CDR3 residues: CASSGGLTDTQYF. CDR3 coding DNA: TGTGCCAGCTCAGGGGGGTTGACGGATACGCAGTATTTT.

The genes are TRBV28 and TRBJ1-5, with D unclear. Germline CDR1 MDHEN, CDR2 SYDVKM. The CDR3 has 14 amino acids. V shed 3 bases and J shed 7 bases, with 13 bases lying between them. CDR3 in amino acids: CASSLPIAGQPQHF. CDR3 nucleotides: TGTGCCAGCAGTTTGCCCATCGCGGGGCAGCCCCAGCATTTT.

The chain's CDR3 is CASSSERYRQQFF. Written as DNA, the CDR3 is TGTGCCAGCAGCTCGGAGCGGTACCGACAGCAGTTCTTC. The chain uses TRBV11-2 and TRBJ2-1; a weak D match, TRBD2 (5 bases). The CDR3 has 13 amino acids. Germline assignment: CDR1 SGHAT and CDR2 FQNNGV. Deletions cut 4 bases from V and 11 bases from J, with 15 bases between.

This chain uses TRBV11-1 with TRBJ1-2; 8 nucleotides line up with TRBD1. Germline CDR1 SGHAT, CDR2 FQDESV (reference sequence). Trimming took 5 bases from V and 5 from J; bases not matched to a gene: 7. This CDR3 comprises 14 residues. Here the CDR3 DNA reads TGTGCCAGCAGCCTCGGACAGGGAGGGTATGGCTACACCTTC. Amino acid sequence: CASSLGQGGYGYTF.

The rearrangement links TRBV4-2 to TRBJ2-1; 9 bases align to TRBD2. Germline values: CDR1 LGHNA, CDR2 YNFKEQ. V lost 4 bases to trimming and J lost 9 bases; unmatched junction nucleotides: 16. CDR3 length: 17 residues. CDR3 nucleotides: TGTGCCAGCAGCCCCCAAGGATTAGCGGGGGAAGCCGGTGAGCAGTTCTTC. Translation gives CASSPQGLAGEAGEQFF.

The V and J genes are TRBV11-2 and TRBJ2-4, with TRBD2 matching 9 bases. Germline-derived CDR1 and CDR2 are SGHAT and FQNNGV. CDR3 length: 14 residues. Trimming cost V 4 bases and J 6 bases; bases outside gene matches: 4. CDR3 region: CASSSPGLANIQYF. CDR3 DNA sequence: TGTGCCAGCAGCTCACCGGGACTAGCAAACATTCAGTACTTC. The entire variable domain, with the rest obtained from reference TRBV11-2 and TRBJ2-4, is as follows: EAGVAQSPRYKIIEKRQSVAFWCNPISGHATLYWYQQILGQGPKLLIQFQNNGVVDDSQLPKDRFSAERLKGVDSTLKIQPAKLEDSAVYLCASSSPGLANIQYFGAGTRLSVL.

The CDR3 here is CASRVGLFTEAFF. In DNA form, the CDR3 reads TGTGCCAGCAGAGTCGGACTTTTCACTGAAGCTTTCTTT. The chain carries TRBV2 and TRBJ1-1, with D uncertain. The V end was cut by 6 bases, the J end by 4 bases, with 12 bases between. In germline, CDR1 is SNHLY, CDR2 FYNNEI. The CDR3 has 13 amino acids.

V and J are TRBV2 and TRBJ2-3; 8 bases agree with TRBD2. The trim removed 4 bases at V and 2 bases at J, leaving 8 bases unmatched. Per the germline V gene, CDR1 is SNHLY and CDR2 is FYNNEI. The CDR3 totals 16 residues. The CDR3 bases are TGTGCCAGCAGTGGGTTGCGGGGGGCCAACACAGATACGCAGTATTTT. It encodes CASSGLRGANTDTQYF.

This sequence joins TRBV6-1 and TRBJ2-3, with 8 nucleotides matching TRBD2. V gave up 4 bases and J gave up 2 bases; unmatched junction bases: 11. Looked up from germline, CDR1 is MNHNS and CDR2 is SASEGT. This CDR3 contains 17 residues. CDR3 loop: CASSVRGGTYFTDTQYF. The CDR3 nucleotides are TGTGCCAGCAGTGTACGCGGGGGGACTTATTTCACAGATACGCAGTATTTT.